The entry below describes one T cell receptor beta chain. What it binds is unknown. These data come from a study of long-term antiretroviral therapy in people with HIV. Study as a whole: The 2015 immediate-ART recommendation came about a decade after the earliest samples.

The authors ran the immunoSEQ assay, v3.0, at survey level. Measured with immunoSEQ multiplex PCR; TCRdb has only the in-frame clones, and not every one. This sample has about 9,100 clones, with 65% to 85% found just once. General study results and limits: HIV repertoires spanned narrower CDR3 length ranges than controls.

This receptor was identified in a man between 25 and 39 years old with HIV. The sample here was unsorted PBMCs, taken 0.4 years before starting antiretroviral therapy.

The CDR3 loop reads CASSSGRTGAYEQYF. CDR3 in DNA: TGCGCCAGCAGCTCAGGGCGGACAGGGGCCTACGAGCAGTACTTC. V gene TRBV5-1 combines with J gene TRBJ2-7; 9 positions agree with TRBD1. Germline V lookup: CDR1 SGHRS, CDR2 YFSETQ. V lost 3 bases and J lost 2; bases outside the gene matches: 6. There are 15 residues in the CDR3.